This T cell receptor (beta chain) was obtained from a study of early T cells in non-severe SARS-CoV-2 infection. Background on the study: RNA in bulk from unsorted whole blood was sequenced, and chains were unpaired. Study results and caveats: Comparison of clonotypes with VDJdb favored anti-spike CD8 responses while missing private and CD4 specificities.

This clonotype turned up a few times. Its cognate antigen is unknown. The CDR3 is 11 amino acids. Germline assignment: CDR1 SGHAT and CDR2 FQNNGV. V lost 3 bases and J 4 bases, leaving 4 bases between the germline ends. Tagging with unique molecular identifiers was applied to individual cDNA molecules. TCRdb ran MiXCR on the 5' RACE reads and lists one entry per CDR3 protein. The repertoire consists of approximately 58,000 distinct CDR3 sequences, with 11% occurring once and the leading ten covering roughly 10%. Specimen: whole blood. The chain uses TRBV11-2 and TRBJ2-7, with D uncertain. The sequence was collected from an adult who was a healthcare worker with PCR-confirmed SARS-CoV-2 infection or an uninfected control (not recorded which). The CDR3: CASSFAYEQYF. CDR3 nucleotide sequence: TGTGCCAGCAGCTTCGCTTACGAGCAGTACTTC.